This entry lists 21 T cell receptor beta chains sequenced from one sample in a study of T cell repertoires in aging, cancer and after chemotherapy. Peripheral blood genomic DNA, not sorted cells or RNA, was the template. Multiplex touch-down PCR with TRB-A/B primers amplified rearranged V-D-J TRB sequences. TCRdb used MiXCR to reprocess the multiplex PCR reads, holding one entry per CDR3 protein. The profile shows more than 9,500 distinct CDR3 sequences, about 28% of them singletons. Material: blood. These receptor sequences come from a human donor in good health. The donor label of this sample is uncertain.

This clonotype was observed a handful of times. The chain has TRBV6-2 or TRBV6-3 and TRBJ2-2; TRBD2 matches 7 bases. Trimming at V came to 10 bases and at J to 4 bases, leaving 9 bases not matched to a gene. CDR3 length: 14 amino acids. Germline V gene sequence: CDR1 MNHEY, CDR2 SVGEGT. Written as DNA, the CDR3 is TGTGCCACTACCCGGGGGGACCTCACCGGGGAGCTGTTTTTT. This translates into CATTRGDLTGELFF.

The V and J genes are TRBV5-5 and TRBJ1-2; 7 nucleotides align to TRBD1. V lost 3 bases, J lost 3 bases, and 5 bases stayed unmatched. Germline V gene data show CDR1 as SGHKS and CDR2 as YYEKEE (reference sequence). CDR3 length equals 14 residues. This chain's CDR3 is CASSSKTGHYGYTF. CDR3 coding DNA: TGTGCCAGCAGCTCGAAGACAGGGCACTATGGCTACACCTTC.

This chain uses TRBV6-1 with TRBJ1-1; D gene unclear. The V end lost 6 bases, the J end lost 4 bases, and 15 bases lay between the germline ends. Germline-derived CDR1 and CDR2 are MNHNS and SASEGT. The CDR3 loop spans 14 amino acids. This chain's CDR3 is CASRQAYGSTEAFF. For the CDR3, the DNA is TGTGCCAGCAGGCAGGCTTACGGGAGCACTGAAGCTTTCTTT.

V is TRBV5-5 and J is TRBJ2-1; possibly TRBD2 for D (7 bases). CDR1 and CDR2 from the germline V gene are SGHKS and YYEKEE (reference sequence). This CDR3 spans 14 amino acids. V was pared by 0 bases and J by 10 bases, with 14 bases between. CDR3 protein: CASSLEGGPGEQFF. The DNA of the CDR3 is TGTGCCAGCAGCTTGGAGGGGGGGCCAGGGGAGCAGTTCTTC.

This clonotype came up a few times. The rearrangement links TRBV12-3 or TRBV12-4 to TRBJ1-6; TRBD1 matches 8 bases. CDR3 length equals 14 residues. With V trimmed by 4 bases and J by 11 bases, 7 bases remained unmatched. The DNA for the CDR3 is TGTGCCAGCAGTTCAGGGGGCAAGGTGGCACCCCTCCACTTT. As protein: CASSSGGKVAPLHF.

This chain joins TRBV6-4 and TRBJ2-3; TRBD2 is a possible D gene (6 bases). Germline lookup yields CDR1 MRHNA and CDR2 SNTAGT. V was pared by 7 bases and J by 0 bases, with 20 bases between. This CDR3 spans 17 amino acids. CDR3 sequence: CASTSLKASVSTDTQYF. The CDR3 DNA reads TGTGCCAGCACCTCACTCAAGGCTAGCGTGAGCACAGATACGCAGTATTTT.

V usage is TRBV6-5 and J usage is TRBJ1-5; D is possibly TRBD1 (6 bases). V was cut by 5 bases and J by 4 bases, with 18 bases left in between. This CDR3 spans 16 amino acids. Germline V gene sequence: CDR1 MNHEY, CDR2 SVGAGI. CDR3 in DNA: TGTGCCAGCAGTGAATGGCTGACAGGCACAAATCAGCCCCAGCATTTT. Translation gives CASSEWLTGTNQPQHF.

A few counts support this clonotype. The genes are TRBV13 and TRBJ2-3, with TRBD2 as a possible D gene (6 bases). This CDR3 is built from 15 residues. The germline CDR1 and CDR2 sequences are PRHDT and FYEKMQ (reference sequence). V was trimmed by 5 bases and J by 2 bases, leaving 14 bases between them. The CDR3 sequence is CASSPFGTATDTQYF. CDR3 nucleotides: TGTGCCAGCAGCCCCTTCGGGACTGCCACAGATACGCAGTATTTT.

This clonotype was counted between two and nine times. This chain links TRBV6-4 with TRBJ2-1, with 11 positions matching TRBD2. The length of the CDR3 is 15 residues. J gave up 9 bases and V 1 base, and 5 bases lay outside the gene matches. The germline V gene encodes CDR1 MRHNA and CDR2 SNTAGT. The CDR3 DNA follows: TGTGCCAGCAGTGACTTTAGCGGGGGGGCCCGTGAGCAGTTCTTC. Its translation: CASSDFSGGAREQFF.

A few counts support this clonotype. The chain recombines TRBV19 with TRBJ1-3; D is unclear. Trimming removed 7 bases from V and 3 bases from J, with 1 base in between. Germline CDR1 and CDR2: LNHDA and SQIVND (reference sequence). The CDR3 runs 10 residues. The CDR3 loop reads CASNGNTIYF. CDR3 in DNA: TGTGCCAGTAATGGAAACACCATATATTTT. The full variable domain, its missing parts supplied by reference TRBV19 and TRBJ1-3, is DGGITQSPKYLFRKEGQNVTLSCEQNLNHDAMYWYRQDPGQGLRLIYYSQIVNDFQKGDIAEGYSVSREKKESFPLTVTSAQKNPTAFYLCASNGNTIYFGEGSWLTVV.

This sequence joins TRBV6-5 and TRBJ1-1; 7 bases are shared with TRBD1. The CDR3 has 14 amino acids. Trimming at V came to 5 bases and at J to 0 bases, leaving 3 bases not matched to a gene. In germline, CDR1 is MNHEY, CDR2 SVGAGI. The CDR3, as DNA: TGTGCCAGCAGTAGGGACAGCCTGAACACTGAAGCTTTCTTT. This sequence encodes CASSRDSLNTEAFF.

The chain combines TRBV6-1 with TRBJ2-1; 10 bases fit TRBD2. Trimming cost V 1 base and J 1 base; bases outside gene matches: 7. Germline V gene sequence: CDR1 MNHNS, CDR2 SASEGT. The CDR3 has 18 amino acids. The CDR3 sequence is CASSEVLAGGHSYNEQFF. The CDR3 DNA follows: TGTGCCAGCAGTGAAGTATTAGCGGGGGGCCATTCCTACAATGAGCAGTTCTTC.

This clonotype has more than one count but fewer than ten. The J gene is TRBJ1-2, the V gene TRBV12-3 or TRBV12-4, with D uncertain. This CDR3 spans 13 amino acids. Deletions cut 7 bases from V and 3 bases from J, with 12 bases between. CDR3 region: CASTPGTDYGYTF. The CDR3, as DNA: TGTGCCAGCACCCCGGGAACGGACTATGGCTACACCTTC.

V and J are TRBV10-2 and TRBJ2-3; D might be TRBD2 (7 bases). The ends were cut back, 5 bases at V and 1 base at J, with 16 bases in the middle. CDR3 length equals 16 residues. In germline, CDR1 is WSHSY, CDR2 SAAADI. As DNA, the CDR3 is TGCGCCAGCAGTATCCACGGGGGGCTGGGCACAGATACGCAGTATTTT. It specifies CASSIHGGLGTDTQYF.

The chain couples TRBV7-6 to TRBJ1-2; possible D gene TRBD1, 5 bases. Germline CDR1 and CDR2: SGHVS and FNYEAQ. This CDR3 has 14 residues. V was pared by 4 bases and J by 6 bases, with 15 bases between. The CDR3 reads CASSSTGTHDGYTF. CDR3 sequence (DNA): TGTGCCAGCAGCTCCACCGGGACTCACGATGGCTACACCTTC. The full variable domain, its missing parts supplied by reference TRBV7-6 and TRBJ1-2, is GAGVSQSPRYKVTKRGQDVALRCDPISGHVSLYWYRQALGQGPEFLTYFNYEAQQDKSGLPNDRFSAERPEGSISTLTIQRTEQRDSAMYRCASSSTGTHDGYTFGSGTRLTVV.

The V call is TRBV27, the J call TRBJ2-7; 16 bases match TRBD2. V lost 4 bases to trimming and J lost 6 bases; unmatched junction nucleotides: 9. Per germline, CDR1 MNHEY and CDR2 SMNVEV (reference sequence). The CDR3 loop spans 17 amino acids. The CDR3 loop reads CASSSGLAGGPWAEQYF. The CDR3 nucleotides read TGTGCCAGCAGTTCGGGACTAGCGGGGGGGCCTTGGGCCGAGCAGTACTTC.

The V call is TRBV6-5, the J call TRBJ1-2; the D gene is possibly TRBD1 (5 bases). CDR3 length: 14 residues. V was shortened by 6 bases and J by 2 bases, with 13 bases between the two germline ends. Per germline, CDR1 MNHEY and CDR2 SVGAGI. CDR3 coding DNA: TGTGCCAGCAGAAACGATCAGGGCAACTATGGCTACACCTTC. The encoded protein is CASRNDQGNYGYTF.

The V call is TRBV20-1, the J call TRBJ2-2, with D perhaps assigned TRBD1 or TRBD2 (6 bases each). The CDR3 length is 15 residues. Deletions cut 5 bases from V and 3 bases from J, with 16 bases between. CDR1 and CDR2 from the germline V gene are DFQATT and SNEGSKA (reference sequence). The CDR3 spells CSAASSGGHTGELFF. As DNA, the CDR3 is TGCAGTGCTGCCAGTTCCGGGGGCCACACCGGGGAGCTGTTTTTT.

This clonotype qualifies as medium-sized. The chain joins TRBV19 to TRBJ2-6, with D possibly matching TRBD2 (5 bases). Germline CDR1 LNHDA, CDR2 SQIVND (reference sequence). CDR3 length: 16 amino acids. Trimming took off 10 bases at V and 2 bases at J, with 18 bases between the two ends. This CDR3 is CATRPGEWAGANVLTF. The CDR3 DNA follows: TGTGCCACCCGCCCCGGGGAGTGGGCTGGGGCCAACGTCCTGACTTTC.

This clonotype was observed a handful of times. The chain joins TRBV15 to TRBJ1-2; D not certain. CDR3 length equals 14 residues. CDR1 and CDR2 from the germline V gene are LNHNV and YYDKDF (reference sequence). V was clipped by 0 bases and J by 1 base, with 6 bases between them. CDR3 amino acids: CATSRDLGNYGYTF. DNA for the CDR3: TGTGCCACCAGCAGAGATCTGGGTAACTATGGCTACACCTTC.

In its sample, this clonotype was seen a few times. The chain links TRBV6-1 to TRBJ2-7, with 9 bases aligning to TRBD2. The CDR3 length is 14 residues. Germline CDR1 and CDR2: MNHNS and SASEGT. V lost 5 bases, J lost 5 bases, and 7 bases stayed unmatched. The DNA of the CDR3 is TGTGCCAGCAGTCCTAGCGGGGACATCCACGAGCAGTACTTC. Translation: CASSPSGDIHEQYF.